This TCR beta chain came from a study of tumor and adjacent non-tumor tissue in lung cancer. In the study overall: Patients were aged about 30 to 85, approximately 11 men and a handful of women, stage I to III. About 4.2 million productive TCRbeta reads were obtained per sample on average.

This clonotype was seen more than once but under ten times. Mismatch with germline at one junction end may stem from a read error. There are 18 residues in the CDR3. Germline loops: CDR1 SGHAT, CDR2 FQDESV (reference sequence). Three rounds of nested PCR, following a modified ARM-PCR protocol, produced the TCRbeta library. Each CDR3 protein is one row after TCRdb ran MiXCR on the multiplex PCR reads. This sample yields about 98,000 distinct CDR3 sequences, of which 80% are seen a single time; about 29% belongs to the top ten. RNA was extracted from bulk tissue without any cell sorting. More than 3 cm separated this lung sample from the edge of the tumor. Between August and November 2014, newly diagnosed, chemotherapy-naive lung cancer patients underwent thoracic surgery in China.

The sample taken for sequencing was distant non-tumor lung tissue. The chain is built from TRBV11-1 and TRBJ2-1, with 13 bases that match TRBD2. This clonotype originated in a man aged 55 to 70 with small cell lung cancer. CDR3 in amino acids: CASSLESRTSGSGNEQFF. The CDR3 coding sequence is TGTGCCAGTAGCTTGGAATCGAGGACTAGCGGGAGTGGTAATGAGCAGTTCTTC.